This T cell receptor beta chain was sequenced for a study of shared clonotypes between healthy human individuals. Study-wide findings and caveats: On the whole, naive subsets had larger estimated richness than memory subsets had.

As concerns this clone: What it binds is unknown.

Every immunoSEQ plate was one replicate of a subset's evenly spread DNA. This table comes from immunoSEQ multiplex PCR, and its TCRdb copy is limited to in-frame clones, with some not included. The table lists around 2,000,000 clones, roughly 94% of them singletons, with around 0.13% in the top ten. The CDR3 length is 16 residues. Trimming removed 6 bases from V and 2 bases from J, with 17 bases in between. Germline CDR1 MDHEN, CDR2 SYDVKM. Naive CD4+ cells were CD45RA-selected; the remaining cells were memory. The receptor was derived from a man aged 18-30 years in good health. Material: naive CD4+ T cells sorted from blood. Subset here: CD45RA+ positively selected. This chain uses TRBV28 with TRBJ1-5, with D tentatively TRBD1 (6 bases). As DNA, the CDR3 is TGTGCCAGCAGGGCGAACAGGGATTCCCGCAATCAGCCCCAGCATTTT. The encoded protein is CASRANRDSRNQPQHF.